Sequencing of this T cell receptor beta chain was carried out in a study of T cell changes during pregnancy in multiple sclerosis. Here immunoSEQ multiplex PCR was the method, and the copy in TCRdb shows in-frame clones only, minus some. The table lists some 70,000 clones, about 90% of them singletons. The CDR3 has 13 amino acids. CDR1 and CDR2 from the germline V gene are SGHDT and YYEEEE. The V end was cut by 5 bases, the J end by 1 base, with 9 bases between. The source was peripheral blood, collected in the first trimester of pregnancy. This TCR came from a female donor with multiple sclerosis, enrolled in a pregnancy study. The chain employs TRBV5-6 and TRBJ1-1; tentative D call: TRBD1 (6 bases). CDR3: CASSQGGNTEAFF. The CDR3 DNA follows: TGTGCCAGCAGTCAAGGGGGGAACACTGAAGCTTTCTTT.